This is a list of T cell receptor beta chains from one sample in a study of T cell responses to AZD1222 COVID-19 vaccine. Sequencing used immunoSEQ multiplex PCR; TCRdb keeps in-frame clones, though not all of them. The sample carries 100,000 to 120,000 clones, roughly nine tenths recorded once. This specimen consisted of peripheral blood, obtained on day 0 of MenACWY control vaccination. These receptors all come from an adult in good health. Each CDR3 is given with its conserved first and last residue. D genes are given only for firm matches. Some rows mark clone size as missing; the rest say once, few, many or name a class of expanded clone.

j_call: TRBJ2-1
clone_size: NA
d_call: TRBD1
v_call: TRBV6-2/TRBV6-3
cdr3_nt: TGTGCCAGCAGTTACTCGAGGGGGCAACCCTTCTACAATGAGCAGTTCTTC
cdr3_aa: CASSYSRGQPFYNEQFF

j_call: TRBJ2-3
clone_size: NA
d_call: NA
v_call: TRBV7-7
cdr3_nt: TGTGCTAGCAGCTTACTTGCAGGAAAAAGGCAGTATTTT
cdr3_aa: CASSLLAGKRQYF

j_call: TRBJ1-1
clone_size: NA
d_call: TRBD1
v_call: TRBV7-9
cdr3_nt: TGTGCCAGCAGCTTAGCGAGGACAGGCGATGAAGCTTTCTTT
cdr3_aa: CASSLARTGDEAFF

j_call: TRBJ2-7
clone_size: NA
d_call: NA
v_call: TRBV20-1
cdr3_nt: TGCAGTGCTAGTATGACCGGGACTTCGTCTCTCACTTCCTACGAGCAGTACTTC
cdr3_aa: CSASMTGTSSLTSYEQYF

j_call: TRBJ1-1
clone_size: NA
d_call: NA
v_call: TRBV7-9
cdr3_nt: TGTGCCAGCAGCTTAGGTCATGAAGCTTTCTTT
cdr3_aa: CASSLGHEAFF

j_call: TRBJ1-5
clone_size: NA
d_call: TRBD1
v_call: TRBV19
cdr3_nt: TGTGCCAGTAGCCCGGGACAGAACAATCAGCCCCAGCATTTT
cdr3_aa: CASSPGQNNQPQHF

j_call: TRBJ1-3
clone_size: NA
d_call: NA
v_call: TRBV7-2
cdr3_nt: TGTGCCAGCAGCTTACTGGGGTCTGGAAACACCATATATTTT
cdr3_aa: CASSLLGSGNTIYF

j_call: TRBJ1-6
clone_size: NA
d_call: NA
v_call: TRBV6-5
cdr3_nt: TGTGCCAGCAGTTACGAGGGATCACCCCTCCACTTT
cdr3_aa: CASSYEGSPLHF

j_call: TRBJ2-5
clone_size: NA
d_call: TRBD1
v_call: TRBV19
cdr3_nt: TGTGCCAGTAGTCCTGAGGGGGGACAGGGACAAGAGACCCAGTACTTC
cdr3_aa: CASSPEGGQGQETQYF

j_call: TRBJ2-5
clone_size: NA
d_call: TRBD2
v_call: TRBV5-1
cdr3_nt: TGCGCCAGCAGCTTGGACGGGACTACCCCCCGGGAGACCCAGTACTTC
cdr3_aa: CASSLDGTTPRETQYF

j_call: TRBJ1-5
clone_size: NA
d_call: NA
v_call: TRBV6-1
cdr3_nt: TGTGCCAGCAGTGAATACCAGACGGACCTGGAGCCCCAGCATTTT
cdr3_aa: CASSEYQTDLEPQHF

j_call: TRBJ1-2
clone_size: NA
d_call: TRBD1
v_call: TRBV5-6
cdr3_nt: TGTGCCAGCAGCCCGAGTCCCCTAACAGTTGACAGGGATCATGGCTACACCTTC
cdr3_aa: CASSPSPLTVDRDHGYTF

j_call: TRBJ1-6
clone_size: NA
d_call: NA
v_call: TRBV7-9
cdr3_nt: TGTGCCAGCAGTCTTGTCGAGGTTTCACCCCTCCACTTT
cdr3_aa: CASSLVEVSPLHF

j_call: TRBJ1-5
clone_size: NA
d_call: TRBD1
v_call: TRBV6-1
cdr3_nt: TGTGCCAGCAGTGAAGCGCGAGGACAGGGATCTTTAGGGAATCAGCCCCAGCATTTT
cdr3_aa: CASSEARGQGSLGNQPQHF

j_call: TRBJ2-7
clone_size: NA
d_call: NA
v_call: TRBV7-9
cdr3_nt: TGTGCCAGCAGCTTAGTAGGCGTGATTAGGGGCGCGGTTAAGGAGCAGTACTTC
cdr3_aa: CASSLVGVIRGAVKEQYF

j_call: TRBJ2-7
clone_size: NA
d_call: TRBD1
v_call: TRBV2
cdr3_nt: TGTGCCAGCAGTGAATATCAGGGGGTAGCCTACGAGCAGTACTTC
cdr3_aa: CASSEYQGVAYEQYF

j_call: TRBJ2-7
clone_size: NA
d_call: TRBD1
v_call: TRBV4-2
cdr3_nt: TGTGCCAGCAGCCAGGCTACCGGGACAGACTTATACGAGCAGTACTTC
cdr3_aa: CASSQATGTDLYEQYF

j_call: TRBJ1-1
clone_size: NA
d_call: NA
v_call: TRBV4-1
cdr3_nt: TGCGCCAGCAGCTCAGACCTTAGCGCTGAAGCTTTCTTT
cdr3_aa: CASSSDLSAEAFF

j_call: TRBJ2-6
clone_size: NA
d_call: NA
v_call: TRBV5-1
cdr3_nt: TGCGCCAGCAGCCATGGGGGGGCCAACGTCCTGACTTTC
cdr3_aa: CASSHGGANVLTF

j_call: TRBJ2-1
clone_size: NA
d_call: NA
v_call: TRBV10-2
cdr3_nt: TGCGCCAGCAGTGAAAACGGGGCCTCCTACAATGAGCAGTTCTTC
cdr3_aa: CASSENGASYNEQFF

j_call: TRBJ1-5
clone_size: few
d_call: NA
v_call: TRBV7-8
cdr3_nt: TGTGCCAGCAGCCCCGGTCATAGCAATCAGCCCCAGCATTTT
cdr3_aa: CASSPGHSNQPQHF

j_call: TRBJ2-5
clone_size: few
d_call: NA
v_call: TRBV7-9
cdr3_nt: TGTGCCAGCAGCTCCGGACACGAGGGAGAGACCCAGTACTTC
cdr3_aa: CASSSGHEGETQYF

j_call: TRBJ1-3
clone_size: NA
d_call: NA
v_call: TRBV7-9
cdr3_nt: TGTGCCAGCAGCCCTTTTGACGCCAGCCTCTCTGGAAACACCATATATTTT
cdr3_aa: CASSPFDASLSGNTIYF

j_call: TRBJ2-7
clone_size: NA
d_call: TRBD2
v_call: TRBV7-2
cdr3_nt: TGTGCCAGCAGCACTAGCGGGGCCTCCTACGAGCAGTACTTC
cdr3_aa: CASSTSGASYEQYF

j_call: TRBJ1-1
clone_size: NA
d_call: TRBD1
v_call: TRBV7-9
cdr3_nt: TGTGCCAGCAGCTTAGAGCTGGGACAGGGCACTGAAGCTTTCTTT
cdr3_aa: CASSLELGQGTEAFF

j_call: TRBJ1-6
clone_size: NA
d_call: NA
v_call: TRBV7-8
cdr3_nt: TGTGCCAGCAGCTTATTAACTCCACCGAGTTCACCCCTCCACTTT
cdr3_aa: CASSLLTPPSSPLHF

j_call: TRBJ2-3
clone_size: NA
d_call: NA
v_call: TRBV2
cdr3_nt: TGTGCCAGGGGCCGGGGAGCGGTCGACACAGATACGCAGTATTTT
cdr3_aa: CARGRGAVDTDTQYF

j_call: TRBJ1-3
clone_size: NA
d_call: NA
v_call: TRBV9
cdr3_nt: TGTGCCAGCAGCGTCGGGTTCTCTGGAAACACCATATATTTT
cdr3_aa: CASSVGFSGNTIYF

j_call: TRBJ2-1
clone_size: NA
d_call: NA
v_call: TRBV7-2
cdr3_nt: TGTGCCAGCAGCTTAGCGGCGGGCATCTCCTACAATGAGCAGTTCTTC
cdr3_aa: CASSLAAGISYNEQFF

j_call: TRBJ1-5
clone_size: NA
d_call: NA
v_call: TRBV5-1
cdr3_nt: TGCGCCAGCAGCCCGGCCGGGGGGATCTATCAGCCCCAGCATTTT
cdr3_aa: CASSPAGGIYQPQHF

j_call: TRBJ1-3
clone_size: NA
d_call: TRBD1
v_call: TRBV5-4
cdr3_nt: TGTGCCAGCAGCTCCCCGGGACAGGGGGCGTCTGGAAACACCATATATTTT
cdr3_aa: CASSSPGQGASGNTIYF

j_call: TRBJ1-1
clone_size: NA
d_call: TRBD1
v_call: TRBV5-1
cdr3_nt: TGCGCCAGCGCACAGGGGACCAACACTGAAGCTTTCTTT
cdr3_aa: CASAQGTNTEAFF

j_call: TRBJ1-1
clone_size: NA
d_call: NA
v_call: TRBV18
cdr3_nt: TGTGCCAGCTCAGGTCTGGGGACTGAAGCTTTCTTT
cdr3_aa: CASSGLGTEAFF

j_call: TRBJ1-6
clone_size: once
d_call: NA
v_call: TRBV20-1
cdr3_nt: TGCAGTGCTAGTTGGTCCGGGCTCGCTAATTCACCCCTCCACTTT
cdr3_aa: CSASWSGLANSPLHF

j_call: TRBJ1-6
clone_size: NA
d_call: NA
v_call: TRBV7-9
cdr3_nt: TGTGCCAGCAGCGAACGGGCGAGCTCCTATAATTCACCCCTCCACTTT
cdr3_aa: CASSERASSYNSPLHF

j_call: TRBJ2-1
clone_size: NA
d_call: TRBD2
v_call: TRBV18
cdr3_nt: TGTGCCAGCTCACCCGTGACTAGCGCGGGGGGTAATGAGCAGTTCTTC
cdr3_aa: CASSPVTSAGGNEQFF

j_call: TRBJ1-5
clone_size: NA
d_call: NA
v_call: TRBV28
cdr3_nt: TGTGCCAGCAGTTTGGGGTTCGGGCAGCCCCAGCATTTT
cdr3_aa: CASSLGFGQPQHF

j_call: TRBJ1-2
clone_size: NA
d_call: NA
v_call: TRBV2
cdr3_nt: TGTGCCAGCAGGTCGGACGGAATCTATGGCTACACCTTC
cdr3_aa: CASRSDGIYGYTF

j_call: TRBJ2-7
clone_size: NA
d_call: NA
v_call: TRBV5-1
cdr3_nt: TGCGCCAGCAGCCCCGCAGCAAACGGCTACGAGCAGTACTTC
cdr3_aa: CASSPAANGYEQYF

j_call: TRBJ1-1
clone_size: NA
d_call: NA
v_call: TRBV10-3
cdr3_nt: TGTGCCATCAGTGAACCCGGGACGGTGAACACTGAAGCTTTCTTT
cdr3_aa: CAISEPGTVNTEAFF

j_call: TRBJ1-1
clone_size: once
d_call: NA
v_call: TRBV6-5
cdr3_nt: TGTGCCAGCAGGACCGGGGGCGGAAGGACTGAAGCTTTCTTT
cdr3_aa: CASRTGGGRTEAFF

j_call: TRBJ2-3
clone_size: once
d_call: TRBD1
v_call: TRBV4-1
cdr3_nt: TGCGCCAGCAGCAAGGGACAGGGGCCAGCGGGAGATACGCAGTATTTT
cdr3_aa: CASSKGQGPAGDTQYF

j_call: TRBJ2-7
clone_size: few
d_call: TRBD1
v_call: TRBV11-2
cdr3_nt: TGTGCCAGCAGCACACACAGGGGACCTTCCTACGAGCAGTACTTC
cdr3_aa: CASSTHRGPSYEQYF

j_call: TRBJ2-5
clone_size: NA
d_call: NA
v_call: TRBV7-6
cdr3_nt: TGTGCCAGCAGCAAGACGGCCCAACAAGAGACCCAGTACTTC
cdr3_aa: CASSKTAQQETQYF

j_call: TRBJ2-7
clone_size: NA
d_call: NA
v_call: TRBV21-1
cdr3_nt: TGTGCCAGCAGCAGTCGGGGGGCCTTAACCTACGAGCAGTACTTC
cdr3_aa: CASSSRGALTYEQYF

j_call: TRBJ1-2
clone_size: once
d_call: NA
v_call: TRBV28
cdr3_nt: TGTGCCAGCAGTTTTGGACGGACCTATGGCTACACCTTC
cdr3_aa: CASSFGRTYGYTF

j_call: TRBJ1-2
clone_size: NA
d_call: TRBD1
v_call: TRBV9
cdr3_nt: TGTGCCAGCACGGGCAGGGGGGACTATGGCTACACCTTC
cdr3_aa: CASTGRGDYGYTF

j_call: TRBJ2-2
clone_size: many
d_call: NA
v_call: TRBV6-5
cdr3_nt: TGTGCCAGCAGGACTAGGGACACCGGGGAGCTGTTTTTT
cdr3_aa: CASRTRDTGELFF

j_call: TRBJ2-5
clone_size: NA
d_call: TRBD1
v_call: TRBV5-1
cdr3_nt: TGCGCCAGCAGCTTGGGTCCAGGGGGACAGTTTGAGACCCAGTACTTC
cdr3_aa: CASSLGPGGQFETQYF

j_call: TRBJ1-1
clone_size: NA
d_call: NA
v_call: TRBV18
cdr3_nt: TGTGCCAGCTCGCGGGGGGTCATGAACACTGAAGCTTTCTTT
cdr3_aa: CASSRGVMNTEAFF

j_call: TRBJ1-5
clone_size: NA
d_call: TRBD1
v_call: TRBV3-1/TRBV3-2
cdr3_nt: TGTGCCACCACGGGCTCCCGGGACAGGTGTAATCAGCCCCAGCATTTT
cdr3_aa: CATTGSRDRCNQPQHF

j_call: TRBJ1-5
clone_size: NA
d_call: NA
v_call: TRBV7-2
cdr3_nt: TGTGCCAGCAGCTTAGGGGGAGGGAGGAGTAATCAGCCCCAGCATTTT
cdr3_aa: CASSLGGGRSNQPQHF

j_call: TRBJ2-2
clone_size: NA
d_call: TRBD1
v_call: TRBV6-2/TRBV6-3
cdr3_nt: TGTGCCAGCAGTGACCCGGGACAGGGGGTAGCCGGGGAGCTGTTTTTT
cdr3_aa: CASSDPGQGVAGELFF

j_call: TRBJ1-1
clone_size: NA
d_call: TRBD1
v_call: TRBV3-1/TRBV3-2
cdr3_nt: TGTGCCAGCAGCCTATGGGACAGACTGAACACTGAAGCTTTCTTT
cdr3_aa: CASSLWDRLNTEAFF

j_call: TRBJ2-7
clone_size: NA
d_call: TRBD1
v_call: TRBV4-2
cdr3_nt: TGTGCCAGCAGCCAAGAAGGGGGCAGCGATACCTCCTACGAGCAGTACTTC
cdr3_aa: CASSQEGGSDTSYEQYF

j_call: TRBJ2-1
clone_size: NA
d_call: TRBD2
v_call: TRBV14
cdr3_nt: TGTGCCAGCAGCCCCTTGCGGGGGGGCTACAATGAGCAGTTCTTC
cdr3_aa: CASSPLRGGYNEQFF

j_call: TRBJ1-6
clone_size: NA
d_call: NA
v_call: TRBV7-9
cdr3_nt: TGTGCCAGCAGCTTAGACGGGGATTCACCCCTCCACTTT
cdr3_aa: CASSLDGDSPLHF

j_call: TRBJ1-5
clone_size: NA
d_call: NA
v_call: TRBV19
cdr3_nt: TGTGCCAGTAGACGGGACCCGCTTCCGAAGCAGCCCCAGCATTTT
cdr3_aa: CASRRDPLPKQPQHF

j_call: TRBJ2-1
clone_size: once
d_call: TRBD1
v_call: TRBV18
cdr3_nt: TGTGCCAGCTCACCACCGGGGACAGGGCTTAACAATGAGCAGTTCTTC
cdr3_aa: CASSPPGTGLNNEQFF

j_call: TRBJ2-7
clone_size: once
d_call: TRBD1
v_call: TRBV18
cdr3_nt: TGTGCCAGCTCACTAGGGACAGAACCCTACGAGCAGTACTTC
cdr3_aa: CASSLGTEPYEQYF